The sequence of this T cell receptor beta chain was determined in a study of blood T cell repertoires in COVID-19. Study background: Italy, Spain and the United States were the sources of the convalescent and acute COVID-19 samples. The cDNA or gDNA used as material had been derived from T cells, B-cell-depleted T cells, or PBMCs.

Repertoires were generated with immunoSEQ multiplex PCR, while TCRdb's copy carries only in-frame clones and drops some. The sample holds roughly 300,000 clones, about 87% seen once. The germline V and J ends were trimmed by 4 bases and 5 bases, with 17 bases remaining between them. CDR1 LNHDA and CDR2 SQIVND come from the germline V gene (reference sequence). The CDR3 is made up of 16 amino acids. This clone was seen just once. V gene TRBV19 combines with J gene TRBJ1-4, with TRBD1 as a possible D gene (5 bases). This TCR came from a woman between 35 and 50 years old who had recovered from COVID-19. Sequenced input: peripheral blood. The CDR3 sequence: CASSNMGDSPNEKLFF. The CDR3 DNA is TGTGCCAGTAGTAATATGGGGGACTCTCCCAATGAAAAACTGTTTTTT.